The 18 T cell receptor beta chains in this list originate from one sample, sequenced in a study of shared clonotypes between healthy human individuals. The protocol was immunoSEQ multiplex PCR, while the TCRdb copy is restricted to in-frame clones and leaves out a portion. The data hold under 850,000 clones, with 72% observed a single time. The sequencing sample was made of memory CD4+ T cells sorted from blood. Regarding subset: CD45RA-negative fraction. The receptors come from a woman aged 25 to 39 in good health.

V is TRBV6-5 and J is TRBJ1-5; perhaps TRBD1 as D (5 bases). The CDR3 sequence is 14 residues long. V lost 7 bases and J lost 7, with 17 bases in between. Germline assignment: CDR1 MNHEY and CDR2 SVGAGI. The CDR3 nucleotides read TGTGCCAGCACCGAAGGGAGGGGCCGCCAGCCCCAGCATTTT. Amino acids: CASTEGRGRQPQHF.

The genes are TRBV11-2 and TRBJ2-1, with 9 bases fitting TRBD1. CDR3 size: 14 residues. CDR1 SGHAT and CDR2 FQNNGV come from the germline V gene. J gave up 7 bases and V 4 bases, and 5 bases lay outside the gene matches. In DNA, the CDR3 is TGTGCCAGCAGCTCCCGGACAGGGGCGAATGAGCAGTTCTTC. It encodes CASSSRTGANEQFF.

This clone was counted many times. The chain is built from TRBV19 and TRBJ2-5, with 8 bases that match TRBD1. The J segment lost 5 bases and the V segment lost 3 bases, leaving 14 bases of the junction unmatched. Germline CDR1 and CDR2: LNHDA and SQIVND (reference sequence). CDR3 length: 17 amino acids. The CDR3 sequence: CASSIDRGPSALETQYF. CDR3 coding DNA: TGTGCCAGTAGTATCGACAGGGGCCCATCTGCCCTGGAGACCCAGTACTTC.

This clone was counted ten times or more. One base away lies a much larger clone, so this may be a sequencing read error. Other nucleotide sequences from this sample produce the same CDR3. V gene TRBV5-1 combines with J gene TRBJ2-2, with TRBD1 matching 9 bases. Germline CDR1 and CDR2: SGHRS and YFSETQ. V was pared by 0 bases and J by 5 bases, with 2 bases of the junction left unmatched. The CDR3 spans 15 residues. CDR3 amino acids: CASSLGDRDTGELFF. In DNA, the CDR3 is TGCGCCAGCAGCTTGGGGGACAGGGATACCGGGGAGCTGTTTTTT. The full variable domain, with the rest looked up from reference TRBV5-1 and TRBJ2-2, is KAGVTQTPRYLIKTRGQQVTLSCSPISGHRSVSWYQQTPGQGLQFLFEYFSETQRNKGNFPGRFSGRQFSNSRSEMNVSTLELGDSALYLCASSLGDRDTGELFFGEGSRLTVL.

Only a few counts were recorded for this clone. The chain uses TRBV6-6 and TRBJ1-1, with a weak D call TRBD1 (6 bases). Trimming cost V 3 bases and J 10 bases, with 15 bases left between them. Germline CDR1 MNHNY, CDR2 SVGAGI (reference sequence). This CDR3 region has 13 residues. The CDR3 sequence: CASSYPGARGAFF. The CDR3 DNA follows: TGTGCCAGCAGTTATCCGGGGGCGCGAGGAGCTTTCTTT.

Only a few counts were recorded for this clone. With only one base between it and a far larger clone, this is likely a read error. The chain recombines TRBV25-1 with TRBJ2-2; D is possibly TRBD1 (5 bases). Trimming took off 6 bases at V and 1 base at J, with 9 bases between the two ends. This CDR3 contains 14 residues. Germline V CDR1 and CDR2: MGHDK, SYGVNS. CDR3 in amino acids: CASRNTGNTGELFF. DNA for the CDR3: TGTGCCAGCAGAAATACAGGGAACACCGGGGAGCTGTTTTTT.

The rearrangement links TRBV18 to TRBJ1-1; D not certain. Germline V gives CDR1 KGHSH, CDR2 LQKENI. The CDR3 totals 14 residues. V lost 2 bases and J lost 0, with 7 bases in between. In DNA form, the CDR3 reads TGTGCCAGCTCACCAGATGAGATGAACACTGAAGCTTTCTTT. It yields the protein CASSPDEMNTEAFF.

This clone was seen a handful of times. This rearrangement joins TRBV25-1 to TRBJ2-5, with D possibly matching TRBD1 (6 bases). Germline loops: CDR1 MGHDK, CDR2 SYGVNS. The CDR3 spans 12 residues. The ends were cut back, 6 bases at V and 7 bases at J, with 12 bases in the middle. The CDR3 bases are TGTGCCAGCAGGAGGGGGACGGGGACCCAGTACTTC. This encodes CASRRGTGTQYF.

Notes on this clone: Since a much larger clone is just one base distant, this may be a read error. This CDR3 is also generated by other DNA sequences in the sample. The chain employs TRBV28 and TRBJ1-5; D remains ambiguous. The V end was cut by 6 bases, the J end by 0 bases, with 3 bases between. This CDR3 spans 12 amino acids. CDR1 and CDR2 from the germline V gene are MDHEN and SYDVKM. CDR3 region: CASRGSNQPQHF. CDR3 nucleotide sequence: TGTGCCAGCAGAGGTAGCAATCAGCCCCAGCATTTT.

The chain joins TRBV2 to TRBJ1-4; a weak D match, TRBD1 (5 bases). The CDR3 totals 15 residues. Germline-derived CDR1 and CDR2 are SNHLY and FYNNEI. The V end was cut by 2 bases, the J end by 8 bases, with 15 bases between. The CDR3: CASSEQGQGGEKLFF. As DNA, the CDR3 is TGTGCCAGCAGTGAACAAGGTCAGGGTGGCGAAAAACTGTTTTTT.

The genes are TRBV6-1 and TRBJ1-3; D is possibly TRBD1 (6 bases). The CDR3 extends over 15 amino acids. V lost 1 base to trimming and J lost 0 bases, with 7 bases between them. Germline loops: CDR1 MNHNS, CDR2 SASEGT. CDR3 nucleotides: TGTGCCAGCAGTGAAGACAGGGTCTCTGGAAACACCATATATTTT. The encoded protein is CASSEDRVSGNTIYF.

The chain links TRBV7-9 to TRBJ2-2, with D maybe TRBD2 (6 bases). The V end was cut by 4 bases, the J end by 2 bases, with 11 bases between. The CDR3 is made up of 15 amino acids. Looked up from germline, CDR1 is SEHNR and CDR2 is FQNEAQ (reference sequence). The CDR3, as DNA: TGTGCCAGCAGCTCCGCAACTAGCAACACCGGGGAGCTGTTTTTT. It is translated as CASSSATSNTGELFF.

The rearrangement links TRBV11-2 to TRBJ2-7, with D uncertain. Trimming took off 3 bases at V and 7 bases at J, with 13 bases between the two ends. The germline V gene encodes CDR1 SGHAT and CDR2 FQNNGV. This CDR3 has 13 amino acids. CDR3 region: CASSLYSSWEQYF. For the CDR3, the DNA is TGTGCCAGCAGCTTGTACAGTTCTTGGGAGCAGTACTTC.

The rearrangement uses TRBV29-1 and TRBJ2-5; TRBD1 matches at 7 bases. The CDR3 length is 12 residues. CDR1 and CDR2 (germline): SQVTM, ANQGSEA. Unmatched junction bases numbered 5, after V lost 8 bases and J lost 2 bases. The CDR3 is CSFNRGQETQYF. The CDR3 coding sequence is TGCAGCTTTAACAGGGGACAAGAGACCCAGTACTTC.

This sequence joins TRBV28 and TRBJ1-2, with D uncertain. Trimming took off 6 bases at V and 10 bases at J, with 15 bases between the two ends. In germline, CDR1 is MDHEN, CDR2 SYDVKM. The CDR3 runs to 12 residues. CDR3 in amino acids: CASSRRPGPYTF. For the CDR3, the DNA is TGTGCCAGCAGCAGACGACCCGGGCCCTACACCTTC.

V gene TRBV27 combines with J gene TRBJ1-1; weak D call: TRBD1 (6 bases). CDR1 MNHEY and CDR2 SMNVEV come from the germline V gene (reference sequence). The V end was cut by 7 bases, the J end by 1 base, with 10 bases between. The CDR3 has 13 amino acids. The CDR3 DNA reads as TGTGCCAGCACTGACAGGTGGAACACTGAAGCTTTCTTT. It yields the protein CASTDRWNTEAFF.

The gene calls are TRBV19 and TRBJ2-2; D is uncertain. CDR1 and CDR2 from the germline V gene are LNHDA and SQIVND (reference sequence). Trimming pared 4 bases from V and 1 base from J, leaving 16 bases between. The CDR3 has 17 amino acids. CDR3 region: CASSTDAQLGNTGELFF. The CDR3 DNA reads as TGTGCCAGTAGTACAGATGCCCAACTTGGGAACACCGGGGAGCTGTTTTTT.

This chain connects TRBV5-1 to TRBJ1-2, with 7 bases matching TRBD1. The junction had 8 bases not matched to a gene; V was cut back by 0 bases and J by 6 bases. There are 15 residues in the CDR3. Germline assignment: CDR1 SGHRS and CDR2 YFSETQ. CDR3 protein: CASSLAWGQRHGYTF. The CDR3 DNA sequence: TGCGCCAGCAGCTTGGCTTGGGGACAGAGACATGGCTACACCTTC. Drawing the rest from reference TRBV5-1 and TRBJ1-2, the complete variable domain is KAGVTQTPRYLIKTRGQQVTLSCSPISGHRSVSWYQQTPGQGLQFLFEYFSETQRNKGNFPGRFSGRQFSNSRSEMNVSTLELGDSALYLCASSLAWGQRHGYTFGSGTRLTVV.